The 18 T cell receptor beta chains reported below all come from one sample, sequenced in a study of blood T cells in healthy people across ages. Through a sample-barcoded 5' primer and a J-beta primer mix, a second PCR was run for roughly 6 to 12 cycles. MiXCR was run by TCRdb on the 5' RACE reads, yielding one entry per CDR3 protein. The sample has approximately 1,100,000 distinct CDR3 sequences, 35% to 55% seen once. The sequencing sample was made of blood. The receptors come from a woman in her fifties or sixties in good health.

This chain links TRBV5-1 with TRBJ2-7; D call uncertain. CDR1 is SGHRS and CDR2 is YFSETQ in the germline V gene. Between the trimmed V and J ends, which lost 2 bases and 4 bases, there was a span of 13 bases. The CDR3 covers 14 residues. CDR3 DNA sequence: TGCGCCAGCAGCTTCCGGCAGGCGACATACGAGCAGTACTTC. Encoded protein: CASSFRQATYEQYF.

This clonotype showed up just a few times. The chain is built from TRBV12-3 or TRBV12-4 and TRBJ2-1, with 7 bases aligning to TRBD2. This CDR3 region has 17 residues. The ends lost 7 bases at V and 7 bases at J; junction bases unmatched: 19. The CDR3 here is CASNVLGGGVPPNEQFF. The CDR3 DNA sequence: TGTGCCAGCAACGTCCTCGGTGGGGGGGTCCCCCCTAATGAGCAGTTCTTC.

V is TRBV6-2 or TRBV6-3 and J is TRBJ2-2; D unclear. Germline CDR1 and CDR2: MNHEY and SVGEGT. There are 15 residues in the CDR3. The germline V and J ends were trimmed by 0 bases and 1 base, with 6 bases remaining between them. CDR3 bases: TGTGCCAGCAGTTACTCGGTCAAGAACACCGGGGAGCTGTTTTTT. This codes for CASSYSVKNTGELFF.

Only a few counts were recorded for this clonotype. The CDR3 loop reads CASQGPSGIVPDTQYF. The CDR3 DNA follows: TGTGCCAGTCAGGGCCCTAGCGGAATCGTGCCAGATACGCAGTATTTT. The chain couples TRBV2 to TRBJ2-3, with TRBD2 matching 7 bases. Germline assignment: CDR1 SNHLY and CDR2 FYNNEI. The ends lost 9 bases at V and 4 bases at J; junction bases unmatched: 16. The CDR3 has 16 residues.

The chain has TRBV20-1 and TRBJ2-5; TRBD1 aligns across 9 bases. The DNA end lines up better with TRBJ2-7; the J call may be wrong. The CDR3 is 14 amino acids. CDR1 and CDR2 from the germline V gene are DFQATT and SNEGSKA (reference sequence). CDR3 loop: CSAEQGASVREQYF. CDR3 bases: TGCAGTGCCGAACAGGGGGCATCAGTCCGCGAGCAGTACTTC.

This clonotype was seen only a few times. The gene calls are TRBV6-2 or TRBV6-3 and TRBJ2-6, with no clear D. Germline V gives CDR1 MNHEY, CDR2 SVGEGT. V was shortened by 0 bases and J by 2 bases, with 2 bases between the two germline ends. The CDR3 loop spans 14 amino acids. The CDR3: CASSYSPGANVLTF. DNA for the CDR3: TGTGCCAGCAGTTACTCCCCTGGGGCCAACGTCCTGACTTTC.

V and J are TRBV6-5 and TRBJ2-7; 7 nucleotides agree with TRBD1. The last part of the DNA fits TRBJ2-4 better; the J call may be wrong. The CDR3 consists of 18 residues. Per the germline V gene, CDR1 is MNHEY and CDR2 is SVGAGI. The CDR3: CASSYSVVSQGAKNIQYF. The CDR3 region has the DNA TGTGCCAGCAGTTACTCGGTGGTTTCACAGGGGGCCAAAAACATTCAGTACTTC.

The sample holds a few counts of this clonotype. The rearrangement uses TRBV3-1 and TRBJ1-1; possibly TRBD1 for D (5 bases). The CDR3 consists of 15 residues. The V gene's germline CDR1 is LGHDT and CDR2 YNNKEL (reference sequence). The V gene lost 0 bases and the J gene lost 4 bases, with 12 bases spanning the gap. Here the CDR3 DNA reads TGTGCCAGCAGCCAAGAGAGAGGGGCAGTCACTGAAGCTTTCTTT. Translated, it gives CASSQERGAVTEAFF. The full variable domain, its missing parts supplied by reference TRBV3-1 and TRBJ1-1, is DTAVSQTPKYLVTQMGNDKSIKCEQNLGHDTMYWYKQDSKKFLKIMFSYNNKELIINETVPNRFSPKSPDKAHLNLHINSLELGDSAVYFCASSQERGAVTEAFFGQGTRLTVV.

This chain joins TRBV12-3 or TRBV12-4 and TRBJ2-1; 7 bases match TRBD2. The end of the DNA is better explained by TRBJ2-7, so the J call may be wrong. The length of the CDR3 is 15 residues. The CDR3 is CASSSTSDLYNEQYF. DNA of the CDR3: TGTGCCAGCAGTTCCACTAGCGATCTCTACAATGAGCAGTACTTC.

The chain employs TRBV27 and TRBJ1-2, with D tentatively TRBD1 (5 bases). Germline values: CDR1 MNHEY, CDR2 SMNVEV (reference sequence). Deletions cut 1 base from V and 5 bases from J, with 11 bases between. This CDR3 has 14 amino acids. CDR3 loop: CASSLWGTGYGYTF. The CDR3 coding sequence is TGTGCCAGCAGTTTATGGGGGACTGGTTATGGCTACACCTTC.

This rearrangement joins TRBV18 to TRBJ2-1; D is unclear. Trimming took off 2 bases at V and 8 bases at J, with 10 bases between the two ends. The CDR3 consists of 13 residues. CDR1 and CDR2 from the germline V gene are KGHSH and LQKENI. CDR3 residues: CASSPTITDEQFF. Here the CDR3 DNA reads TGTGCCAGCTCACCAACGATTACGGATGAGCAGTTCTTC.

In this sample, this clonotype turned up once. In DNA form, the CDR3 reads TGCGCCAGCAGCTCCCAGTCTACCAACACTGAAGCTTTCTTT. It yields the protein CASSSQSTNTEAFF. J is TRBJ1-1 and V is TRBV5-1; D gene unclear. The CDR3 sequence is 14 residues long. Trimming took 3 bases from V and 2 from J, leaving 11 bases between them. CDR1 and CDR2 from the germline V gene are SGHRS and YFSETQ.

This chain joins TRBV14 and TRBJ1-6, with 7 positions matching TRBD1. Germline-derived CDR1 and CDR2 are SGHDN and FVKESK. The V segment lost 2 bases and the J segment 11 bases; nucleotides outside the gene matches: 9. CDR3 length: 15 residues. The DNA of the CDR3 is TGTGCCAGCAGCCAAAGTACAGGGGCTGTGACACCCCTCCACTTT. Protein sequence: CASSQSTGAVTPLHF.

DNA of the CDR3: TGTGCCAGCATGGGGGGGACTAGCGGGAGGACAGATACGCAGTATTTT. Protein product: CASMGGTSGRTDTQYF. V usage is TRBV2 and J usage is TRBJ2-3, with 15 bases matching TRBD2. The V gene end was trimmed by 7 bases and the J gene end by 3 bases; junction bases not matched to a gene: 5. This CDR3 comprises 16 residues. The germline V gene has CDR1 SNHLY and CDR2 FYNNEI. The full variable domain, its missing parts supplied by reference TRBV2 and TRBJ2-3, is EPEVTQTPSHQVTQMGQEVILRCVPISNHLYFYWYRQILGQKVEFLVSFYNNEISEKSEIFDDQFSVERPDGSNFTLKIRSTKLEDSAMYFCASMGGTSGRTDTQYFGPGTRLTVL.

This chain connects TRBV7-3 to TRBJ2-1; 11 nucleotides line up with TRBD2. Losses at the gene ends were 2 bases for V and 6 bases for J; bases not matched to a gene: 3. The CDR3 spans 15 residues. Germline CDR1 SGHTA, CDR2 FQGTGA. CDR3 sequence: CASSLFTSGGNEQFF. The CDR3 bases are TGTGCCAGCAGCTTATTTACTAGCGGGGGCAATGAGCAGTTCTTC. The full variable domain, in which reference TRBV7-3 and TRBJ2-1 provide the parts outside the CDR3, is GAGVSQTPSNKVTEKGKYVELRCDPISGHTALYWYRQSLGQGPEFLIYFQGTGAADDSGLPNDRFFAVRPEGSVSTLKIQRTERGDSAVYLCASSLFTSGGNEQFFGPGTRLTVL.

The V and J genes are TRBV6-5 and TRBJ1-6, with D unclear. Germline CDR1 and CDR2: MNHEY and SVGAGI. There are 13 residues in the CDR3. V was pared by 0 bases and J by 5 bases, with 2 bases between. CDR3 in amino acids: CASSYSHNSPLHF. The DNA for the CDR3 is TGTGCCAGCAGTTACTCTCATAATTCACCCCTCCACTTT.

This chain links TRBV28 with TRBJ2-1; the match to TRBD2 covers 9 bases. Germline trimming cut 3 bases from V and 7 bases from J; bases unmatched to any gene: 10. Germline-derived CDR1 and CDR2 are MDHEN and SYDVKM. CDR3 length: 16 amino acids. CDR3 residues: CASSFFSSGVRNEQFF. CDR3 DNA sequence: TGTGCCAGCAGTTTTTTCTCTAGCGGGGTCAGGAATGAGCAGTTCTTC.

This clonotype was seen ten or more times. The rearrangement joins TRBV20-1 to TRBJ2-3, with 10 bases that match TRBD1. CDR3 length equals 15 residues. V shed 6 bases and J 0 bases; nucleotides not matched to a gene: 6. Germline loops: CDR1 DFQATT, CDR2 SNEGSKA (reference sequence). The CDR3 is CSAIPGQGSTDTQYF. The CDR3 region has the DNA TGCAGTGCAATTCCGGGACAGGGGAGCACAGATACGCAGTATTTT.